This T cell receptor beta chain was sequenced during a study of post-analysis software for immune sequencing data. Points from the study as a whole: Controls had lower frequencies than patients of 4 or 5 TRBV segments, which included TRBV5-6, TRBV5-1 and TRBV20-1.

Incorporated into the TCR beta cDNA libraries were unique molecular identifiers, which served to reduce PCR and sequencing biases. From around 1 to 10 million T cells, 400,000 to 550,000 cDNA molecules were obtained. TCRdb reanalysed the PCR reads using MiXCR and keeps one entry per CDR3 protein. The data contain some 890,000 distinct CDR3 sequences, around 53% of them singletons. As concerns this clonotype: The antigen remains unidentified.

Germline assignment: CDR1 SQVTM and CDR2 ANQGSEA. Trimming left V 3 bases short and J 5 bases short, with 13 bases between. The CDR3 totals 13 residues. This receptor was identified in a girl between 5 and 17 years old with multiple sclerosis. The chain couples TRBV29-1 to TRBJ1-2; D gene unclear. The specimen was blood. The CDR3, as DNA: TGCAGCGTTGATAGTTATCGGGGTTATGGCTACACCTTC. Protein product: CSVDSYRGYGYTF. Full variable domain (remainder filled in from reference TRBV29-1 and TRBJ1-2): SAVISQKPSRDICQRGTSLTIQCQVDSQVTMMFWYRQQPGQSLTLIATANQGSEATYESGFVIDKFPISRPNLTFSTLTVSNMSPEDSSIYLCSVDSYRGYGYTFGSGTRLTVV.